This T cell receptor (beta chain) was identified during a study of T cells expressing NK-cell markers. Study overall: Repertoire data for TCR beta were derived from sorted T cells (CD3+CD56+NKG2C+, CD3+CD56+NKG2C- and CD3+CD56-NKG2C+).

TCRdb reprocessed the 5' RACE reads and stores each CDR3 protein as one record, lacking DNA. The sample totals about 140,000 distinct CDR3 sequences. This CDR3 has 14 amino acids. From germline, CDR1 is SGHNT and CDR2 YYREEE (reference sequence). Study findings and constraints: These clonotypes additionally ranked first within the CD3+CD56-NKG2C+ fraction of a few donors.

A remark on this clonotype: Its antigen is currently unknown.

Sequencing was done on a sample of blood T cells: a sorted CD56 or NKG2C T cell subset, CD4+ or CD8+ T cells, or bulk PBMC T cells (not recorded which). The gene calls are TRBV5-4 and TRBJ2-1. The receptor comes from a man between 18 and 35 years old in good health. The CDR3: CASSDIYTGTEQFF.